This T cell receptor beta chain derives from a study of blood T cell repertoires in COVID-19. Study-level information: T cells, B-cell-depleted T cells, or PBMCs supplied cDNA or gDNA.

V was shortened by 0 bases and J by 4 bases, with 9 bases between the two germline ends. This CDR3 spans 14 amino acids. Germline loops: CDR1 MNHNS, CDR2 SASEGT. Cohorts were based on clinical histories the participants reported. In the source study's methods: Reference gene primer amplification yielded estimated nucleated cell counts. Clones were sequenced by immunoSEQ multiplex PCR, and TCRdb holds only the in-frame ones, with some missing. V, J and clone size derive from that table, while D and trimming were established from the DNA sequence. This sample has around 250,000 clones; 80% to 95% occur once, and the top ten carry roughly 2.9%.

This chain joins TRBV6-1 and TRBJ1-2; D gene ambiguous. This receptor was taken from a man aged 35-49 years who had been exposed to COVID-19. Input material: PBMCs or T cells enriched from blood (not recorded which). The CDR3, as DNA: TGTGCCAGCAGTGAAGCCGCAGGAACCTATGGCTACACCTTC. This sequence encodes CASSEAAGTYGYTF.